A selection of T cell receptor beta chains follows, all from one sample in a study of blood T cell repertoires in COVID-19. TCRdb's table, derived via immunoSEQ multiplex PCR, lists solely in-frame clones and lacks some. Of 130,000 to 150,000 clones detected, under 90% appear once; the ten largest clones hold about 38%. Source material: peripheral blood. The origin of the receptors is a human donor in a cohort sampled during active COVID-19. The CDR3 runs from the conserved cysteine through the conserved F or W. D genes are given only for firm matches. Clone size is not always given. Where it is, it says once, few, many or a class for expanded clones.

V gene	D gene	clone size	J gene	CDR3 DNA	CDR3 protein
TRBV5-4	-	few	TRBJ1-1	TGTGCCAGCAGCTTATCTTCCGGGACTGAAGCTTTCTTT	CASSLSSGTEAFF
TRBV18	TRBD1	-	TRBJ2-7	TGTGCCAGCTCACCTTATGACAGGGGAGAGCAGTACTTC	CASSPYDRGEQYF
TRBV5-1	-	-	TRBJ1-2	TGCGCCAGCAGCTTGGAAGGGGATGGCTACACCTTC	CASSLEGDGYTF
TRBV19	TRBD1	-	TRBJ2-1	TGTGCCAGTGGACTCCTTACAGGGGGCCATGAGCAGTTCTTC	CASGLLTGGHEQFF
TRBV7-2	-	-	TRBJ2-6	TGTGCCAGCCCCCTAGGGGGGGCCGGGGCCAACGTCCTGACTTTC	CASPLGGAGANVLTF
TRBV5-6	-	-	TRBJ1-6	TGTGCCAGCAGCTTGACGGGCAGGGGTGATTCACCCCTCCACTTT	CASSLTGRGDSPLHF
TRBV25-1	-	-	TRBJ1-2	TGTGCCAGCGTTCAGGCAGGGGACTATGGCTACACCTTC	CASVQAGDYGYTF
TRBV4-3	-	-	TRBJ2-7	TGCGCCAGCAGCTTACGTCCGGTTCCGGGCGAGCAGTACTTC	CASSLRPVPGEQYF
TRBV30	-	-	TRBJ1-1	TGTGCCTGGAAGCCCCCTCTAGACAGGCGAGGGTATGATGAAGCTTTCTTT	CAWKPPLDRRGYDEAFF
TRBV5-4	TRBD1	-	TRBJ1-2	TGTGCCAGCAGCCGAAGACAGGGACAGACTCCGGGTGGCTACACCTTC	CASSRRQGQTPGGYTF
TRBV15	TRBD1	-	TRBJ1-1	TGTGCCACCAGCAGGGTTGGACAGGTGAACACTGAAGCTTTCTTT	CATSRVGQVNTEAFF
TRBV7-2	TRBD1	-	TRBJ1-2	TGTGCCAGCAGCGCCGACAGGGGGGTAACTATGGGCTACACCTTC	CASSADRGVTMGYTF
TRBV7-9	TRBD1	-	TRBJ2-3	TGTGCCAGCAGCTTTGACAGGGCCACAGATACGCAGTATTTT	CASSFDRATDTQYF
TRBV7-9	-	-	TRBJ2-6	TGTGCCAGCAGCCCTGGTGGGGGCGTCTCTGGGGCCAACGTCCTGACTTTC	CASSPGGGVSGANVLTF
TRBV19	-	-	TRBJ2-7	TGTGCCAGTAGTATACAGGGTGGGGAGCAGTACTTC	CASSIQGGEQYF
TRBV12-3/TRBV12-4	-	many	TRBJ1-1	TGTGCCAGCAGTCCCCGCCGGGGGGAAGCTTTCTTT	CASSPRRGEAFF
TRBV6-5	-	once	TRBJ2-3	TGTGCCAGCAGTTATAAGCGGAACACAGATACGCAGTATTTT	CASSYKRNTDTQYF
TRBV29-1	-	-	TRBJ1-1	TGCAGCGCCCCAGGTGGGTCGGGGACTGAAGCTTTCTTT	CSAPGGSGTEAFF
TRBV19	-	-	TRBJ2-5	TGTGCCAGTAGTATAGGTCCTCCTCTACGGACTATCCAAGAGACCCAGTACTTC	CASSIGPPLRTIQETQYF
TRBV5-1	-	-	TRBJ1-1	TGCGCCAGCAGCTTGGGGGCTGGGAACACTGAAGCTTTCTTT	CASSLGAGNTEAFF
TRBV7-9	-	-	TRBJ2-2	TGTGCCAGCAGCTTTGCAGCGGCCGGGGAGCTGTTTTTT	CASSFAAAGELFF
TRBV7-9	-	-	TRBJ2-5	TGTGCCAGCAGCTCAGGTTTCGGGGTAATCCAGTACTTC	CASSSGFGVIQYF
TRBV3-1/TRBV3-2	TRBD1	-	TRBJ2-7	TGTGCCAGCAGCCTGGGACAGAACTACGAGCAGTACTTC	CASSLGQNYEQYF
TRBV11-3	-	-	TRBJ2-1	TGTGCCAGCAGTAAAGACAGGAGCGGTGAGCAGTTCTTC	CASSKDRSGEQFF
TRBV5-4	TRBD1	-	TRBJ1-5	TGTGCCAGCAGCTTGGGACAGGGATTAAATCAGCCCCAGCATTTT	CASSLGQGLNQPQHF
TRBV6-4	-	once	TRBJ1-1	TGTGCCAGCAGTCCCCTGGGAGGGGGGAACACTGAAGCTTTCTTT	CASSPLGGGNTEAFF
TRBV5-1	TRBD1	-	TRBJ1-5	TGCGCCAGCAGCGCCGGGACAGGGCAGAATCAGCCCCAGCATTTT	CASSAGTGQNQPQHF
TRBV7-3	-	-	TRBJ1-1	TGTGCCAGCAGCTTAAACGGAGTCAGTGGTGAAGCTTTCTTT	CASSLNGVSGEAFF
TRBV24-1	TRBD2	-	TRBJ2-1	TGTGCCACCAGTGATTCCTTAGCGGGGAACTCCTACAATGAGCAGTTCTTC	CATSDSLAGNSYNEQFF
TRBV2	-	-	TRBJ1-5	TGTGCCAGCAGGGGAGGTTGGGGTCAGCCCCAGCATTTT	CASRGGWGQPQHF
TRBV19	TRBD2	-	TRBJ2-1	TGTGCCAGTAGTACCCTACAAACTAGCGGGCTGAGCAATGAGCAGTTCTTC	CASSTLQTSGLSNEQFF
TRBV7-9	TRBD1	-	TRBJ1-1	TGTGCCAGCGGGGACAGGGGGCCTGGTGAAGCTTTCTTT	CASGDRGPGEAFF
TRBV27	TRBD1	-	TRBJ2-7	TGTGCCAGCGGACAGGGAAACTCCTACGAGCAGTACTTC	CASGQGNSYEQYF
TRBV28	-	few	TRBJ1-1	TGTGCCAGCAGTTCCCAGATGAACACTGAAGCTTTCTTT	CASSSQMNTEAFF
TRBV6-2/TRBV6-3	-	-	TRBJ1-2	TGTGCCAGCAGTAACACCCACGGGACTAACTATGGCTACACCTTC	CASSNTHGTNYGYTF